The present T cell receptor beta chain was sequenced within a study of regulatory T cells in long-lasting Graves disease. Time point defined: newly diagnosed GD, antithyroid drugs for less than 3 months. Extracted PBMC RNA gave rise to the TCR library. To make TCR beta libraries, researchers used iRepertoire HTBI primers and Arm-PCR of CDR3 regions. One entry per CDR3 protein, called by TCRdb with MiXCR from the multiplex PCR reads. The table shows 540,000 or so distinct CDR3 sequences, with roughly 13% occurring only once. V was clipped by 7 bases and J by 6 bases, with 16 bases between them. The germline V gene has CDR1 SQVTM and CDR2 ANQGSEA. The CDR3 sequence is 12 residues long. Study results and caveats: A greater number of public clonotypes (fewer than 3,000) was shared by persistent patients than by new patients (over 900). Study was limited to peripheral blood, excluding thyroid tissue. With persistent disease, TRBV28, TRBJ1-2 and TRBJ2-5 were the favored segments.

Concerning this clonotype itself: Its antigen remains unknown.

These same data were also listed under a study on T cells in Graves' hyperthyroidism and ophthalmopathy. This second study notes: Newly diagnosed patients aged 18 to 65 had hyperthyroidism of under 2 months' duration.

Sequenced here: peripheral blood mononuclear cells (PBMCs), sampled at new diagnosis, from a patient treated with antithyroid drugs. V and J are TRBV29-1 and TRBJ2-7; TRBD2 is a possible D gene (6 bases). The origin of this receptor is a man aged 25 to 45 with Graves disease. CDR3: CSGGRPTGEQYF. The CDR3 nucleotides are TGCAGCGGAGGGAGGCCGACCGGCGAGCAGTACTTC.